The subject of this entry is one TCR beta chain. No cognate antigen has been identified for it. The sample holds no much larger clone one base away, and base qualities are not on file. The same CDR3 can be traced to other DNA sequences in this sample. Reading the germline V gene gives CDR1 SGHAT and CDR2 FQNNGV. The CDR3 contains 15 residues, cysteine and phenylalanine counted. Left in the record is the CDR3 DNA by itself, 45 bases read in frame from the first base. V loses 1 base at its end and J loses 4 bases; junction bases beyond the gene matches: 1. TCRbeta CDR3 regions were amplified from genomic DNA using the immunoSEQ Assay, a bias-controlled multiplex PCR. In the authors' own workflow: The number of nucleated cells in each sample was estimated by amplification of reference gene primers within the assay. To quantify the absolute abundance of each unique TCRbeta CDR3 rearrangement, sequence reads were collapsed and filtered. Productive Simpson clonality was computed per sample as the square root of Simpson's diversity index over productive rearrangements. TCRdb's version of the immuneACCESS table is confined to in-frame rearrangements and falls short of the full clone set. An unresolved V gene accounts for under half of the shortfall where checked; the remainder is of unknown origin. That table is the source of V, J and clone size, and D and trimming were worked out from the DNA. The sample includes about 370,000 clones, with 80% to 90% observed a single time. The ten largest clones represent around 3% of the sample.

One collaborating source in Seattle enrolled patients while the patients were actively infected and followed the patients over time throughout the course of disease. Each collaborating institution followed its own protocols to collect whole blood in K2EDTA tubes. Collaborator samples were shipped for TCRbeta analysis as frozen whole blood, isolated PBMCs, or DNA extracted from either sample type. The data originate from a study of blood T cell repertoires in COVID-19 (dated by TCRdb to about 2020). Looking at the study overall: Samples from collaborators originated in the United States, Italy and Spain and spanned both the acute and convalescent phases of COVID-19. The repertoires were released in a freely available public database meant as a resource for research on the immune response to SARS-CoV-2. The dataset comprised deeply sampled blood TCRbeta repertoires from subjects exposed to, actively infected with, or recovered from COVID-19. HLA class I and class II types, where available, came from metadata supplied by the sample provider rather than from assay-based typing. The material from the prospective study consisted of cDNA or gDNA derived from T cells, B-cell-depleted T cells, or PBMCs. The samples were drawn from two sources: the first 160 participants of the ongoing ImmuneRACE study, and 1,000 to 1,500 subjects contributed by 6 global collaborators. A de-identified subject ID, COVID-19 status, age in years and sex were almost always included in the sample metadata.

Study-wide conclusions, independent of this receptor: The amount of clinical and demographic metadata varied by source and participant and was provided uncurated.

The chain uses TRBV11-2 and TRBJ2-1; TRBD2 lines up with 10 middle nucleotides. Sequences were obtained from peripheral blood. This clonotype was sampled from a woman aged 25 to 45 with COVID-19, enrolled during active disease. CDR3 loop: CASSLVAGGYNEQFF. The nucleotide sequence is given as TGTGCCAGCAGCTTAGTAGCGGGGGGTTACAATGAGCAGTTCTTC.